One and the same sample provided the 2 T cell receptor beta chains below, sequenced in a study of blood T cell repertoires in COVID-19. Here immunoSEQ multiplex PCR was the method, and the copy in TCRdb shows in-frame clones only, minus some. The repertoire holds roughly 75,000 clones, with 90% as singletons. Source material: peripheral blood. All receptors come from a human donor in a cohort sampled during active COVID-19.

This chain uses TRBV28 with TRBJ1-2, with a weak D call TRBD1 (5 bases). Germline CDR1 MDHEN, CDR2 SYDVKM. This CDR3 spans 14 amino acids. Trimming took off 3 bases at V and 6 bases at J, with 14 bases between the two ends. This CDR3 reads CASSLGGSPHGYTF. CDR3 sequence (DNA): TGTGCCAGCAGTTTGGGGGGGTCTCCCCATGGCTACACCTTC.

CDR3 DNA: TGTGCCAGTAGTGCCCCCGCTGGCCAGGGCCCCTACGAGCAGTACTTC. The encoded protein is CASSAPAGQGPYEQYF. The chain recombines TRBV19 with TRBJ2-7; possibly TRBD1 for D (5 bases). Germline loops: CDR1 LNHDA, CDR2 SQIVND (reference sequence). The CDR3 runs 16 residues. V was cut by 5 bases and J by 2 bases, with 19 bases left in between.